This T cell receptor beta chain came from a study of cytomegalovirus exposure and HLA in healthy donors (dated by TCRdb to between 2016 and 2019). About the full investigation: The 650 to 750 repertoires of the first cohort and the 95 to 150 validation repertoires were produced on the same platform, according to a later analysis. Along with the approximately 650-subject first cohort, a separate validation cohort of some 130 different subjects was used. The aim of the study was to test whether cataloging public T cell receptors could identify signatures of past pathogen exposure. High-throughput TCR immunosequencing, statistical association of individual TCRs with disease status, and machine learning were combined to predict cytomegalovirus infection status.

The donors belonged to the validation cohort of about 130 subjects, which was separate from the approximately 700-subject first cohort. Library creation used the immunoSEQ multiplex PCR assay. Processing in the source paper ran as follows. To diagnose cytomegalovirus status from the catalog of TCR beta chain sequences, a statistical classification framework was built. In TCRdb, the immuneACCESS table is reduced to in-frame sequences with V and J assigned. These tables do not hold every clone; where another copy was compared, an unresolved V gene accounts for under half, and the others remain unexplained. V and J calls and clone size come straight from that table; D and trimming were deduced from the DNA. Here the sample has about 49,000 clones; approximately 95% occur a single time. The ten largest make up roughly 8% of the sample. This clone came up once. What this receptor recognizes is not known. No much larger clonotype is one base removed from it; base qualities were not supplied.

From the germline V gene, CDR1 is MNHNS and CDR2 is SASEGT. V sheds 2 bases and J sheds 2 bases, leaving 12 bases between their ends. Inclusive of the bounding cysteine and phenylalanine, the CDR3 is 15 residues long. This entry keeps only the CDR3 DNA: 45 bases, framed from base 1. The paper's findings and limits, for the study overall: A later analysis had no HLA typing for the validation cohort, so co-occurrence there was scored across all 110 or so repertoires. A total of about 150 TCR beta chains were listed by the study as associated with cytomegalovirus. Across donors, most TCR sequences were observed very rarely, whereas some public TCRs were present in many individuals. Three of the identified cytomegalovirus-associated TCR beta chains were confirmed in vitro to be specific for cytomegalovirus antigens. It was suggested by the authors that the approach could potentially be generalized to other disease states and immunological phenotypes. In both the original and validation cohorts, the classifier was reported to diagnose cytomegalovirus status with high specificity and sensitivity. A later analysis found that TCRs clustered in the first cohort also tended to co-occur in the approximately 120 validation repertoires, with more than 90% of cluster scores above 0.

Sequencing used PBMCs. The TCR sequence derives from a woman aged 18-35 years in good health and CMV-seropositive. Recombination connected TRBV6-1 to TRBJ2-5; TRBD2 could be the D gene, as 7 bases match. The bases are TGTGCCAGCAGTGAACGGGGGAGGGGGCAAGAGACCCAGTACTTC. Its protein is CASSERGRGQETQYF.